The 24 T cell receptor beta chains reported below all come from one sample, sequenced in a study of blood T cells in healthy people across ages. PCR was performed a second time for roughly 6 to 12 cycles using a sample-barcoded 5' primer and a J-beta primer mix. MiXCR, run by TCRdb on the 5' RACE reads, gives a single entry per CDR3 protein. The top ten clones hold around 50% of a sample with hundreds of thousands of distinct CDR3 sequences, 52% of them seen once. The sample taken for sequencing was blood. The receptors originated from a man aged 55 to 70 in good health.

The rearrangement uses TRBV25-1 and TRBJ2-7, with D tentatively TRBD1 (5 bases). CDR3 length: 12 amino acids. Trimming removed 4 bases from V and 5 bases from J, with 9 bases in between. Germline CDR1 is MGHDK and CDR2 is SYGVNS. The DNA of the CDR3 is TGTGCCAGCAGTGGGGGCCCCCACGAGCAGTACTTC. Residues: CASSGGPHEQYF.

This clonotype has a handful of counts. The V call is TRBV7-8, the J call TRBJ2-5, with no clear D. Per the germline V gene, CDR1 is SGHVS and CDR2 is FQNEAQ. The CDR3 consists of 15 residues. V was clipped by 2 bases and J by 2 bases, with 12 bases between them. The CDR3 DNA reads TGTGCCAGCAGCTTATCGTGGCAGGCACAAGAGACCCAGTACTTC. Translated, it gives CASSLSWQAQETQYF.

This clonotype was recorded a few times. The chain links TRBV6-6 to TRBJ1-2; no clear D. Germline V gives CDR1 MNHNY, CDR2 SVGAGI (reference sequence). The ends were cut back, 6 bases at V and 0 bases at J, with 8 bases in the middle. CDR3 size: 13 residues. The CDR3 nucleotides read TGTGCCAGCAGCGACGACACTAACTATGGCTACACCTTC. Translating it yields CASSDDTNYGYTF.

This clonotype has only a few counts. This chain uses TRBV20-1 with TRBJ2-5, with 8 bases fitting TRBD2. Germline lookup yields CDR1 DFQATT and CDR2 SNEGSKA (reference sequence). The CDR3 consists of 15 residues. The ends lost 0 bases at V and 1 base at J; junction bases unmatched: 4. The CDR3 loop is CSARDERGFQETQYF. The DNA for the CDR3 is TGCAGTGCTAGAGACGAGCGGGGGTTCCAAGAGACCCAGTACTTC.

The V and J genes are TRBV5-6 and TRBJ2-1, with 16 positions matching TRBD2. The J segment lost 4 bases and the V segment lost 3 bases, leaving 7 bases of the junction unmatched. This CDR3 has 18 residues. Germline V gene sequence: CDR1 SGHDT, CDR2 YYEEEE. The CDR3 reads CASSYSGLAGGSYNEQFF. The CDR3 DNA reads as TGTGCCAGCAGCTACTCGGGACTAGCGGGGGGGTCTTACAATGAGCAGTTCTTC. The whole variable domain, filled in from reference TRBV5-6 and TRBJ2-1, reads DAGVTQSPTHLIKTRGQQVTLRCSPKSGHDTVSWYQQALGQGPQFIFQYYEEEERQRGNFPDRFSGHQFPNYSSELNVNALLLGDSALYLCASSYSGLAGGSYNEQFFGPGTRLTVL.

This clonotype was counted only a few times. This chain links TRBV3-1 with TRBJ1-2, with D perhaps matching TRBD1 (6 bases). Germline V gene data show CDR1 as LGHDT and CDR2 as YNNKEL (reference sequence). Trimming took 2 bases from V and 3 from J, leaving 13 bases between them. This CDR3 is 15 amino acids long. CDR3 protein: CASSQQTGRYYGYTF. The CDR3 nucleotides read TGTGCCAGCAGCCAACAGACAGGACGCTACTATGGCTACACCTTC.

The chain couples TRBV6-1 to TRBJ1-5, with D unclear. V shed 2 bases and J shed 6 bases, with 11 bases lying between them. Germline V CDR1 and CDR2: MNHNS, SASEGT. The CDR3 is 14 residues long. CDR3 residues: CASSERRRSQPQHF. DNA of the CDR3: TGTGCCAGCAGTGAACGACGGCGGAGTCAGCCCCAGCATTTT.

The chain links TRBV6-4 to TRBJ2-1, with D unclear. CDR1 is MRHNA, CDR2 SNTAGT, per germline. This CDR3 has 14 residues. V lost 4 bases and J 0 bases, leaving 7 bases between the germline ends. CDR3 sequence (DNA): TGTGCCAGCAGTGTGGGTGTCTCCTACAATGAGCAGTTCTTC. Its translation is CASSVGVSYNEQFF.

This clonotype was seen a few times. The genes are TRBV18 and TRBJ2-1; D might be TRBD1 (6 bases). V lost 3 bases, J lost 7 bases, and 10 bases lay in between. The CDR3 length is 13 residues. The germline CDR1 and CDR2 sequences are KGHSH and LQKENI. DNA of the CDR3: TGTGCCAGCTCACCGCCAGGGGATAATGAGCAGTTCTTC. This gives the protein CASSPPGDNEQFF.

This clonotype was detected once. The V call is TRBV20-1, the J call TRBJ1-2; TRBD1 agrees at 10 bases. Trimming cost V 1 base and J 6 bases; bases outside gene matches: 8. The germline gives CDR1 DFQATT, CDR2 SNEGSKA (reference sequence). The CDR3 runs 15 residues. In DNA, the CDR3 is TGCAGTGCTAGAGTAACTCCGGGACAGGGGAATGGCTACACCTTC. It translates to CSARVTPGQGNGYTF.

A single count supports this clonotype. V usage is TRBV2 and J usage is TRBJ2-3; D may be TRBD2 (6 bases). The CDR3 is made up of 15 amino acids. V lost 6 bases, J lost 3 bases, and 16 bases lay in between. Germline V CDR1 and CDR2: SNHLY, FYNNEI. The chain's CDR3 is CASSDPRRETDTQYF. For the CDR3, the DNA is TGTGCCAGCAGCGACCCGAGGAGGGAGACAGATACGCAGTATTTT.

To note about this clonotype: This sequence may be a read error, since a much larger clone differs from it by one base. CDR3 DNA sequence: TGTGCCAGCTCCCGGCGGATGCAAGAGACCCGGTACTTC. This sequence encodes CASSRRMQETRYF. The chain has TRBV9 and TRBJ2-5; D remains unclear. CDR3 length equals 13 residues. Germline V gene data show CDR1 as SGDLS and CDR2 as YYNGEE.

The genes are TRBV4-2 and TRBJ2-5, with 9 positions matching TRBD2. CDR1 is LGHNA and CDR2 is YNFKEQ in the germline V gene. The junction had 10 bases not matched to a gene; V was cut back by 1 base and J by 4 bases. The CDR3 has 17 amino acids. CDR3 sequence: CASSQGGVRGGGETQYF. DNA for the CDR3: TGTGCCAGCAGCCAAGGAGGGGTGCGGGGGGGAGGAGAGACCCAGTACTTC.

In its sample, this clonotype was seen many times. This chain joins TRBV20-1 and TRBJ1-6, with TRBD1 matching 9 bases. The trim removed 3 bases at V and 0 bases at J, leaving 3 bases unmatched. Per germline, CDR1 DFQATT and CDR2 SNEGSKA (reference sequence). The CDR3 length is 16 residues. The CDR3 sequence: CSARDRGGSYNSPLHF. The CDR3 DNA reads as TGCAGTGCTAGGGACAGGGGAGGCTCCTATAATTCACCCCTCCACTTT.

This clonotype turned up a few times. V and J are TRBV12-3 or TRBV12-4 and TRBJ2-5; 7 nucleotides match TRBD2. After removal of 5 bases from V and 5 bases from J, the junction contained 8 bases not matched to a gene. The CDR3 runs 14 residues. The DNA of the CDR3 is TGTGCCAGCAGTCCCCGGGGGGAGAGGGAGACCCAGTACTTC. Translated: CASSPRGERETQYF.

The chain has TRBV12-3 or TRBV12-4 and TRBJ2-1; TRBD1 agrees at 9 bases. With V trimmed by 6 bases and J by 7 bases, 7 bases remained unmatched. The CDR3 sequence is 14 residues long. For the CDR3, the DNA is TGTGCCAGCAGCCCACAGGGGGCCGTAAATGAGCAGTTCTTC. This codes for CASSPQGAVNEQFF.

This chain links TRBV6-6 with TRBJ2-5; 10 bases align to TRBD1. The J call may be mistaken, given a closer DNA end match to TRBJ2-7. CDR3 length: 13 amino acids. CDR1 and CDR2 from the germline V gene are MNHNY and SVGAGI (reference sequence). The CDR3 DNA follows: TGTGCCAGCGCTGACAGGGGGCGAACCGAGCAGTACTTC. Its translation is CASADRGRTEQYF.

V gene TRBV21-1 combines with J gene TRBJ2-4; whether TRBD1, the table's D call, matches the DNA was not checked. The better agreement between TRBJ2-7 and the DNA end casts doubt on the J call. TRBV21-1 is a known pseudogene. This CDR3 region has 13 residues. The CDR3 is CASCEGYGYEQYF. As DNA, the CDR3 is TGTGCCAGCTGTGAGGGGTATGGGTACGAGCAGTACTTC.

This sequence joins TRBV2 and TRBJ2-3; D gene uncertain. Germline V gene lookup returns CDR1 SNHLY and CDR2 FYNNEI. Between the trimmed V and J ends, which lost 7 bases and 7 bases, there was a span of 6 bases. The CDR3 has 10 amino acids. CDR3 residues: CASTENTQYF. CDR3 coding DNA: TGTGCCAGCACAGAAAATACGCAGTATTTT. Looking up the rest from reference TRBV2 and TRBJ2-3 gives the full variable domain: EPEVTQTPSHQVTQMGQEVILRCVPISNHLYFYWYRQILGQKVEFLVSFYNNEISEKSEIFDDQFSVERPDGSNFTLKIRSTKLEDSAMYFCASTENTQYFGPGTRLTVL.

This clonotype was seen just once. A much larger clone lies one base from this, so it may be a read error. This chain connects TRBV20-1 to TRBJ2-1; 9 bases are a match to TRBD2. Germline CDR1 reads DFQATT; CDR2 reads SNEGSKA (reference sequence). Trimming cost V 3 bases and J 6 bases; bases outside gene matches: 6. This CDR3 has 14 amino acids. In nucleotides, the CDR3 is TGCAGTGCTAGGTATCTAGCGGGGATCAATGAGCAGTTCTTC. Its translation is CSARYLAGINEQFF.

This clonotype occurred a few times. V is TRBV7-2 and J is TRBJ1-1; 10 bases line up with TRBD1. This CDR3 comprises 15 residues. The germline CDR1 and CDR2 sequences are SGHTA and FQGNSA. The trim removed 6 bases at V and 6 bases at J, leaving 10 bases unmatched. The CDR3 protein is CASRSGTGVVSEAFF. The CDR3 coding sequence is TGTGCCAGCAGGTCCGGGACAGGGGTAGTCTCTGAAGCTTTCTTT.

Details on this clonotype: Relative to the germline gene, one junction end is altered; a read error may explain this. The V and J genes are TRBV6-2 or TRBV6-3 and TRBJ2-2; D not resolved. Germline loops: CDR1 MNHEY, CDR2 SVGEGT. The CDR3 has 12 residues. CDR3 in amino acids: CVSSTNTGELFF. CDR3 bases: TGTGTCAGCAGTACGAACACCGGGGAGCTGTTTTTT.

The chain joins TRBV6-2 or TRBV6-3 to TRBJ1-5; tentative D call: TRBD1 (5 bases). V was trimmed by 6 bases and J by 3 bases, leaving 12 bases between them. This CDR3 is built from 14 residues. From germline, CDR1 is MNHEY and CDR2 SVGEGT. CDR3 DNA: TGTGCCAGCAGCTCCACAGGCCTCAATCAGCCCCAGCATTTT. It yields the protein CASSSTGLNQPQHF.

This clonotype was recorded many times. V gene TRBV7-2 combines with J gene TRBJ2-1, with D unresolved. CDR1 is SGHTA and CDR2 is FQGNSA in the germline V gene. With 5 bases removed from V and 2 bases from J, the gap between germline ends came to 13 bases. The CDR3 extends over 15 amino acids. Written as DNA, the CDR3 is TGTGCCAGCAGCCGGGCCCAGCAAACCTACAATGAGCAGTTCTTC. Encoded protein: CASSRAQQTYNEQFF.